This T cell receptor (beta chain) was sequenced in a study of cytomegalovirus exposure and HLA in healthy donors. Study information: Both the 120 validation repertoires and the roughly 640 first-cohort repertoires used the same platform, as reported by a later analysis. The study, taken as a whole, reports: In vitro confirmation showed three CMV-associated chains to be CMV antigen specific. TCR beta chains numbering more than 150 were designated cytomegalovirus-associated.

TCRdb's copy holds only in-frame clones and misses some; the assay was immunoSEQ multiplex PCR. The sample carries roughly 71,000 clones, roughly 92% recorded once. Germline V gene lookup returns CDR1 MNHEY and CDR2 SMNVEV (reference sequence). This CDR3 has 14 residues. With 2 bases removed from V and 0 bases from J, the gap between germline ends came to 8 bases. This clone has only a few counts. What it binds is unknown. Source material: PBMCs. V gene TRBV27 combines with J gene TRBJ2-7; D gene ambiguous. This clonotype was obtained from a woman under 30 in good health and CMV-seronegative. CDR3 in DNA: TGTGCCAGCAGTTTAAGGTGGAGCTCCTACGAGCAGTACTTC. As protein: CASSLRWSSYEQYF.